These 22 T cell receptor beta chains share one sample of origin, sequenced in a study of shared clonotypes between healthy human individuals. Assay used: immunoSEQ multiplex PCR; TCRdb lists only in-frame clones, some missing. The table includes 150,000 to 200,000 clones, about 68% detected once. Sequenced material: memory CD4+ T cells sorted from blood. Subset: CD45RA-negative fraction. All receptors derive from a man between 25 and 39 years old in good health.

This clone appeared a single time. The chain has TRBV28 and TRBJ2-6; D is undetermined. V shed 3 bases and J shed 7 bases, with 16 bases lying between them. The germline V gene encodes CDR1 MDHEN and CDR2 SYDVKM. The CDR3 is made up of 16 amino acids. CDR3 in amino acids: CASSFQTEPGANVLTF. The CDR3 DNA reads TGTGCCAGCAGTTTTCAAACGGAGCCCGGAGCCAACGTCCTGACTTTC.

This chain joins TRBV11-3 and TRBJ2-1; D unclear. The CDR3 is 13 residues long. The germline V gene has CDR1 SGHNT and CDR2 YENEEA. The ends were cut back, 5 bases at V and 12 bases at J, with 17 bases in the middle. The CDR3 DNA sequence: TGTGCCAGCAGCCGTACCGTGGAGTCGCCGCAGTTCTTC. Its translation: CASSRTVESPQFF.

This clone has more than one count but fewer than ten. This sequence joins TRBV6-5 and TRBJ2-7, with D possibly being TRBD1 (7 bases). The CDR3 extends over 13 amino acids. Trimming shortened V by 6 bases and J by 5 bases, and 14 bases separated the two germline ends. Germline CDR1 and CDR2: MNHEY and SVGAGI. The CDR3 here is CASSRQGGNEQYF. As DNA, the CDR3 is TGTGCCAGCAGCCGACAGGGAGGCAACGAGCAGTACTTC.

This chain uses TRBV5-1 with TRBJ2-2; 14 nucleotides align to TRBD2. CDR3 size: 17 residues. The germline gives CDR1 SGHRS, CDR2 YFSETQ. V trimming: 5 bases; J trimming: 5 bases; junction bases outside the gene matches: 8. The CDR3 loop is CASSSGLAGVGTGELFF. Written as DNA, the CDR3 is TGCGCCAGCAGTTCGGGACTAGCGGGAGTCGGGACCGGGGAGCTGTTTTTT. Looking up the rest from reference TRBV5-1 and TRBJ2-2 gives the full variable domain: KAGVTQTPRYLIKTRGQQVTLSCSPISGHRSVSWYQQTPGQGLQFLFEYFSETQRNKGNFPGRFSGRQFSNSRSEMNVSTLELGDSALYLCASSSGLAGVGTGELFFGEGSRLTVL.

The CDR3 DNA reads as TGTGCCATCGGGGCAGGGAATCAGCCCCAGCATTTT. This sequence encodes CAIGAGNQPQHF. This chain joins TRBV10-3 and TRBJ1-5, with a possible D match to TRBD1 (5 bases). V lost 8 bases and J 4 bases, leaving 9 bases between the germline ends. The CDR3 has 12 residues. Germline loops: CDR1 ENHRY, CDR2 SYGVKD.

Of note for this clone: Sequence at one end of the junction differs from germline and may be a read error. The genes are TRBV7-7 and TRBJ2-1, with 10 bases matching TRBD2. This CDR3 contains 15 residues. In germline, CDR1 is SSHAT, CDR2 FNYEAQ (reference sequence). The CDR3 is CASSLGSGRNNEQFF. The CDR3 DNA sequence: TGTGCTAGCAGCTTAGGTAGCGGGAGGAACAATGAGCAGTTCTTC.

CDR3 region: CASSLGPHEQFF. The DNA for the CDR3 is TGCGCCAGCAGCTTGGGTCCCCATGAGCAGTTCTTC. This sequence joins TRBV5-1 and TRBJ2-1, with D uncertain. This CDR3 has 12 residues. Germline V gene sequence: CDR1 SGHRS, CDR2 YFSETQ. Trimming removed 0 bases from V and 8 bases from J, with 6 bases in between.

This chain links TRBV6-5 with TRBJ1-1; possibly TRBD1 for D (5 bases). V lost 2 bases and J 2 bases, leaving 12 bases between the germline ends. Germline V gene lookup returns CDR1 MNHEY and CDR2 SVGAGI. The CDR3 extends over 15 amino acids. The CDR3 protein is CASSYRQRLNTEAFF. The CDR3 nucleotides read TGTGCCAGCAGTTACAGACAGCGATTAAACACTGAAGCTTTCTTT.

V gene TRBV5-6 combines with J gene TRBJ1-4; 8 bases are shared with TRBD1. CDR1 and CDR2 from the germline V gene are SGHDT and YYEEEE. This CDR3 is 13 amino acids long. The V gene end was trimmed by 4 bases and the J gene end by 8 bases; junction bases not matched to a gene: 4. The DNA of the CDR3 is TGTGCCAGCAGCCGTGACAGGGGAGAAAAACTGTTTTTT. This gives the protein CASSRDRGEKLFF.

The genes are TRBV30 and TRBJ2-7; maybe TRBD2 (6 bases). In germline, CDR1 is GTSNPN, CDR2 SVGIG (reference sequence). V was trimmed by 5 bases and J by 3 bases, leaving 14 bases between them. This CDR3 is built from 13 residues. The chain's CDR3 is CAWQAGGFYEQYF. The DNA of the CDR3 is TGTGCCTGGCAGGCCGGGGGTTTCTACGAGCAGTACTTC.

The gene calls are TRBV2 and TRBJ2-3; 7 nucleotides match TRBD1. The CDR3 loop spans 14 amino acids. CDR1 SNHLY and CDR2 FYNNEI come from the germline V gene. The V and J ends lost 8 bases and 1 base, in that order; junction bases with no gene match: 6. The CDR3 DNA sequence: TGTGCCAGCCAGAGGCAGGGGGGCACAGATACGCAGTATTTT. It codes for CASQRQGGTDTQYF.

The rearrangement links TRBV7-2 to TRBJ2-3; no clear D. Germline-derived CDR1 and CDR2 are SGHTA and FQGNSA. The CDR3 loop spans 17 amino acids. V gave up 0 bases and J gave up 0 bases, with 13 bases separating them. CDR3 sequence: CASSLAGGATSTDTQYF. CDR3 nucleotide sequence: TGTGCCAGCAGCTTAGCGGGCGGAGCGACCAGCACAGATACGCAGTATTTT.

This clone has just a few counts. The V call is TRBV28, the J call TRBJ2-5; D call uncertain. CDR3 length: 10 residues. Germline assignment: CDR1 MDHEN and CDR2 SYDVKM. The V end lost 6 bases, the J end lost 4 bases, and 3 bases lay between the germline ends. CDR3 protein: CASSRETQYF. The CDR3 bases are TGTGCCAGCAGCCGAGAGACCCAGTACTTC.

The genes are TRBV11-2 and TRBJ2-1; D uncertain. V lost 0 bases, J lost 2 bases, and 5 bases lay in between. The CDR3 sequence is 14 residues long. Germline loops: CDR1 SGHAT, CDR2 FQNNGV. DNA for the CDR3: TGTGCCAGCAGCTTAGATATTACCTACAATGAGCAGTTCTTC. It is translated as CASSLDITYNEQFF.

In its sample, this clone was seen a few times. The chain recombines TRBV2 with TRBJ2-5; TRBD1 matches 9 bases. The V segment lost 9 bases and the J segment 3 bases; nucleotides outside the gene matches: 5. The CDR3 is made up of 13 amino acids. Germline CDR1 SNHLY, CDR2 FYNNEI. The CDR3, as DNA: TGTGCCAGTGCCACAGGGGGCGAAGAGACCCAGTACTTC. Protein: CASATGGEETQYF.

This rearrangement joins TRBV5-5 to TRBJ2-2; D remains unclear. This CDR3 has 12 amino acids. Germline V gene data show CDR1 as SGHKS and CDR2 as YYEKEE (reference sequence). The V end lost 6 bases, the J end lost 6 bases, and 9 bases lay between the germline ends. CDR3 region: CASTALPGELFF. The CDR3 nucleotides are TGTGCCAGCACTGCTCTTCCCGGGGAGCTGTTTTTT.

J is TRBJ1-5 and V is TRBV7-9; 8 bases are shared with TRBD1. J lost 5 bases, V lost 6 bases, and 6 bases had no gene match. From germline, CDR1 is SEHNR and CDR2 FQNEAQ (reference sequence). The CDR3 is 14 residues long. CDR3 amino acids: CASSPDRGDQPQHF. Written as DNA, the CDR3 is TGTGCCAGCAGTCCTGACAGGGGAGATCAGCCCCAGCATTTT.

This sequence joins TRBV28 and TRBJ2-7; D remains unclear. The germline CDR1 and CDR2 sequences are MDHEN and SYDVKM. V was shortened by 6 bases and J by 2 bases, with 14 bases between the two germline ends. This CDR3 comprises 14 residues. The CDR3 here is CASRPTDATYEQYF. The CDR3 region has the DNA TGTGCCAGCAGACCGACGGACGCAACCTACGAGCAGTACTTC.

The chain carries TRBV7-6 and TRBJ2-3, with 8 bases lining up with TRBD2. Germline loops: CDR1 SGHVS, CDR2 FNYEAQ. V lost 1 base to trimming and J lost 2 bases; unmatched junction nucleotides: 5. The CDR3 sequence is 16 residues long. The CDR3 DNA reads TGTGCCAGCAGCTTAGTTACGGGAGGGCCCACAGATACGCAGTATTTT. Translation gives CASSLVTGGPTDTQYF.

This clone was counted a few times. The rearrangement joins TRBV15 to TRBJ1-5, with D possibly matching TRBD1 (5 bases). The CDR3 spans 17 residues. Between the trimmed V and J ends, which lost 0 bases and 3 bases, there was a span of 15 bases. Germline-derived CDR1 and CDR2 are LNHNV and YYDKDF (reference sequence). CDR3 protein: CATSRERAGSANQPQHF. In nucleotides, the CDR3 is TGTGCCACCAGCAGAGAGAGGGCAGGGTCGGCCAATCAGCCCCAGCATTTT. The full variable domain, with the rest looked up from reference TRBV15 and TRBJ1-5, is DAMVIQNPRYQVTQFGKPVTLSCSQTLNHNVMYWYQQKSSQAPKLLFHYYDKDFNNEADTPDNFQSRRPNTSFCFLDIRSPGLGDTAMYLCATSRERAGSANQPQHFGDGTRLSIL.

The gene calls are TRBV4-2 and TRBJ2-7, with TRBD1 as a possible D gene (5 bases). The germline V and J ends were trimmed by 0 bases and 3 bases, with 12 bases remaining between them. Germline values: CDR1 LGHNA, CDR2 YNFKEQ. This CDR3 has 15 amino acids. This chain's CDR3 is CASSQDLSGYYEQYF. The CDR3 DNA sequence: TGTGCCAGCAGCCAAGATCTCTCAGGGTACTACGAGCAGTACTTC.

This clone was detected a few times. This chain uses TRBV2 with TRBJ2-2, with TRBD1 as a possible D gene (5 bases). Trimming removed 6 bases at V and 1 base at J, with 9 bases between. Germline CDR1 SNHLY, CDR2 FYNNEI. The CDR3 is 14 residues long. The CDR3 protein is CASRRQGNTGELFF. For the CDR3, the DNA is TGTGCCAGCAGGCGGCAGGGGAACACCGGGGAGCTGTTTTTT.